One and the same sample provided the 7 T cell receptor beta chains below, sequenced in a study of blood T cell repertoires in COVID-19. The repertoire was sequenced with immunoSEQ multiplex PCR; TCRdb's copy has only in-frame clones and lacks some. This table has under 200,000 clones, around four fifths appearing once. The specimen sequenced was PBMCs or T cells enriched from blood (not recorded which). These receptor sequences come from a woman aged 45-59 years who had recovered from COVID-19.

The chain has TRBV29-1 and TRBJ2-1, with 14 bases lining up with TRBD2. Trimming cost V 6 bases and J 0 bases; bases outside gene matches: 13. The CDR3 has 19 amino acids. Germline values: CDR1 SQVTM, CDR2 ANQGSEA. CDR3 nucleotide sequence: TGCAGCGTGGGACAGAGGGGACTAGCGGGAGTTCCCTCCTACAATGAGCAGTTCTTC. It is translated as CSVGQRGLAGVPSYNEQFF.

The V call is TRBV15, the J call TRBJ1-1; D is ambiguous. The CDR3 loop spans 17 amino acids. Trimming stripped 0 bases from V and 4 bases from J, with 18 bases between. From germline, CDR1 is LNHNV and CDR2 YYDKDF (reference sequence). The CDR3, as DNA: TGTGCCACCAGCAGAGATAGGTTTGGAGGAGGAGGCACTGAAGCTTTCTTT. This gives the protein CATSRDRFGGGGTEAFF.

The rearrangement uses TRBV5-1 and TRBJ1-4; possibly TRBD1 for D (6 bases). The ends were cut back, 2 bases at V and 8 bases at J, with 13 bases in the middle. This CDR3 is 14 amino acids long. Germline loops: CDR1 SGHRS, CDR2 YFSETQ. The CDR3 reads CASSFSGVDEKLFF. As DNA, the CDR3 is TGCGCCAGCAGCTTTTCAGGGGTGGACGAAAAACTGTTTTTT.

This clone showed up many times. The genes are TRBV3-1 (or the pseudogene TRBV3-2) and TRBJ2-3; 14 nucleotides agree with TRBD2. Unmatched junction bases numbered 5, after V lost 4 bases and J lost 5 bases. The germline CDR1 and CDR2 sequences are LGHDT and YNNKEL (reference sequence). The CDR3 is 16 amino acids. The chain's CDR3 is CASSRGLAGGLDTQYF. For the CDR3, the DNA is TGTGCCAGCAGCCGAGGACTAGCGGGGGGACTAGATACGCAGTATTTT.

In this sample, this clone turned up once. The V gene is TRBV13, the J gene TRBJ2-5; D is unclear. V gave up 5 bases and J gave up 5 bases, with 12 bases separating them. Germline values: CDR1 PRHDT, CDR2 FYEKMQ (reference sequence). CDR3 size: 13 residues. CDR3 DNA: TGTGCCAGCAGCCCGCCTAATCGGGAGACCCAGTACTTC. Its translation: CASSPPNRETQYF.

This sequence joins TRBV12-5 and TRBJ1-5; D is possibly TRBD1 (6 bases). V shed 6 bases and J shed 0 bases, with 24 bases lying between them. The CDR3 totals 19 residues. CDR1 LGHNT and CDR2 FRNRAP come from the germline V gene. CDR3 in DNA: TGTGCTAGTGGCAGCTCTCGTTGGGGGCTGTCTTATAGCAATCAGCCCCAGCATTTT. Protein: CASGSSRWGLSYSNQPQHF.

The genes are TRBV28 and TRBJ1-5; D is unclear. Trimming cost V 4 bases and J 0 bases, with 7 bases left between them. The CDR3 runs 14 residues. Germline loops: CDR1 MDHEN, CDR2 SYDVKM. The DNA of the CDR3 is TGTGCCAGCAGTTCGCGGTATAGCAATCAGCCCCAGCATTTT. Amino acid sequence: CASSSRYSNQPQHF.